This T cell receptor (beta chain) stems from a study of T cell changes during pregnancy in multiple sclerosis (dated by TCRdb to about 2019). Regarding the research as a whole: The study examined how the T cell repertoire changed over the course of pregnancy in women with multiple sclerosis.

The germline V gene specifies SGHVS as CDR1 and FQNEAQ as CDR2. From the cysteine up to the phenylalanine, the CDR3 has a length of 16 residues. The read is trimmed to its CDR3 DNA, 48 bases read in frame from base 1. Between the V and J ends, shortened by 4 bases and 5 bases respectively, the junction contains 18 bases. A note on this clone: Its antigen target is currently unknown. Qualities for individual bases were not recorded, and no much larger clone is one base off.

The method was the immunoSEQ multiplex PCR assay. TCRdb took over this immuneACCESS table, retaining in-frame rearrangements with V and J assigned. Such tables are incomplete; in checked studies, under half of the missing clones stem from an unresolved V gene, and the remainder is unexplained. For this sample there are some 64,000 clones; over 80% appear just once. The top ten clonotypes cover 0.85% to 0.95% of the sample. This TCR was sampled from a female donor in good health, enrolled as a control in a pregnancy study. The source material was peripheral blood, sampled in the first trimester of pregnancy. The sequence is built from TRBV7-8 and TRBJ1-5, and the D gene may be TRBD1, 5 bases matching. The bases are TGTGCCAGCAGCTCCGTCCAGGGCTGGGCTTATCAGCCCCAGCATTTT. This translates into CASSSVQGWAYQPQHF. With all but the CDR3 taken from the reference TRBV7-8 and TRBJ1-5 genes, the full variable domain is: GAGVSQSPRYKVAKRGQDVALRCDPISGHVSLFWYQQALGQGPEFLTYFQNEAQLDKSGLPSDRFFAERPEGSVSTLKIQRTQQEDSAVYLCASSSVQGWAYQPQHFGDGTRLSIL.